This passage covers 21 T cell receptor beta chains from one sample sequenced in a study of cytomegalovirus exposure and HLA in healthy donors. The PCR employed 60 Vbeta primers together with 13 Jbeta primers. Profiled with immunoSEQ multiplex PCR; TCRdb holds only in-frame clones, not every one. Seen here are 100,000 to 150,000 clones, 55% to 75% observed once, and the top ten hold around 4.2%. The specimen was PBMCs. These receptors originate from a man over 45 in good health and CMV-seropositive.

The J gene is TRBJ2-3, the V gene TRBV9; 7 bases map to TRBD1. V gave up 3 bases and J gave up 4 bases; unmatched junction bases: 5. This CDR3 comprises 14 residues. Germline V gene data show CDR1 as SGDLS and CDR2 as YYNGEE. The CDR3 DNA sequence: TGTGCCAGCAGCGCCCGACAGGGCCCAGATACGCAGTATTTT. This translates into CASSARQGPDTQYF.

This clone appeared a few times. The V call is TRBV5-1, the J call TRBJ1-2; 10 positions agree with TRBD1. J lost 4 bases, V lost 4 bases, and 10 bases had no gene match. This CDR3 spans 16 amino acids. The V gene's germline CDR1 is SGHRS and CDR2 YFSETQ. CDR3 DNA sequence: TGCGCCAGCAGCCCAGGACAGGGGGGGAATAGCTATGGCTACACCTTC. Translation gives CASSPGQGGNSYGYTF.

The rearrangement links TRBV18 to TRBJ1-2, with D tentatively TRBD1 (5 bases). The CDR3 runs to 14 residues. The V gene's germline CDR1 is KGHSH and CDR2 LQKENI. The ends were cut back, 3 bases at V and 3 bases at J, with 11 bases in the middle. The CDR3 protein is CASSPLGDYYGYTF. The CDR3 bases are TGTGCCAGCTCACCGCTGGGGGACTACTATGGCTACACCTTC. Full variable domain (rest looked up from reference TRBV18 and TRBJ1-2): NAGVMQNPRHLVRRRGQEARLRCSPMKGHSHVYWYRQLPEEGLKFMVYLQKENIIDESGMPKERFSAEFPKEGPSILRIQQVVRGDSAAYFCASSPLGDYYGYTFGSGTRLTVV.

In this sample, this clone turned up a few times. V gene TRBV2 combines with J gene TRBJ2-4; D ambiguous. The CDR3 spans 13 residues. Trimming removed 6 bases at V and 9 bases at J, with 15 bases between. CDR1 SNHLY and CDR2 FYNNEI come from the germline V gene. The CDR3 nucleotides are TGTGCCAGCAGAAGCCTTCCATCTGGCATTCAGTACTTC. Translated: CASRSLPSGIQYF.

The CDR3 region is CASSSRPDSLGSPLHF. In DNA form, the CDR3 reads TGTGCCAGCAGCTCCCGCCCGGACAGCCTGGGTTCACCCCTCCACTTT. The V and J genes are TRBV11-2 and TRBJ1-6, with D possibly matching TRBD1 (6 bases). Trimming left V 4 bases short and J 9 bases short, with 19 bases between. The CDR3 extends over 16 amino acids. Germline CDR1 is SGHAT and CDR2 is FQNNGV. Looking up the rest from reference TRBV11-2 and TRBJ1-6 gives the full variable domain: EAGVAQSPRYKIIEKRQSVAFWCNPISGHATLYWYQQILGQGPKLLIQFQNNGVVDDSQLPKDRFSAERLKGVDSTLKIQPAKLEDSAVYLCASSSRPDSLGSPLHFGNGTRLTVT.

The gene calls are TRBV18 and TRBJ2-2; D remains unclear. Deletions cut 2 bases from V and 8 bases from J, with 6 bases between. Looked up from germline, CDR1 is KGHSH and CDR2 is LQKENI. CDR3 size: 12 residues. As DNA, the CDR3 is TGTGCCAGCTCACCAGATACTGGGGAGCTGTTTTTT. Translated: CASSPDTGELFF.

The chain is built from TRBV5-6 and TRBJ1-1, with unresolved D. CDR3 length: 14 amino acids. Germline values: CDR1 SGHDT, CDR2 YYEEEE. The V gene lost 9 bases and the J gene lost 1 base, with 16 bases spanning the gap. The CDR3 sequence is CATEGRGRNTEAFF. The CDR3 DNA follows: TGTGCCACCGAAGGTCGAGGGCGGAACACTGAAGCTTTCTTT.

The V call is TRBV7-9, the J call TRBJ2-5, with D uncertain. CDR1 is SEHNR and CDR2 is FQNEAQ in the germline V gene (reference sequence). The CDR3 totals 14 residues. The V and J ends lost 5 bases and 1 base respectively, with 11 bases between them. CDR3 nucleotides: TGTGCCAGCAGCGAGGCCAGCCGCCAAGAGACCCAGTACTTC. It specifies CASSEASRQETQYF.

The chain recombines TRBV5-6 with TRBJ2-5; possibly TRBD1 for D (6 bases). Germline CDR1 and CDR2: SGHDT and YYEEEE. The ends were cut back, 0 bases at V and 2 bases at J, with 8 bases in the middle. The CDR3 has 14 amino acids. This CDR3 is CASSLAGAQETQYF. CDR3 DNA: TGTGCCAGCAGCTTGGCAGGGGCTCAAGAGACCCAGTACTTC.

This chain links TRBV15 with TRBJ1-1; the D gene is possibly TRBD1 (5 bases). Trimming left V 1 base short and J 7 bases short, with 13 bases between. The CDR3 covers 14 residues. The germline CDR1 and CDR2 sequences are LNHNV and YYDKDF (reference sequence). CDR3 protein: CATSRGGAPDEAFF. CDR3 DNA: TGTGCCACCAGCAGAGGGGGCGCCCCGGATGAAGCTTTCTTT.

CDR3 nucleotide sequence: TGCAGCGTTGGGGACAGTTGGTTCTTC. This codes for CSVGDSWFF. This sequence joins TRBV29-1 and TRBJ2-1, with 7 bases matching TRBD1. V lost 4 bases, J lost 15 bases, and 3 bases stayed unmatched. There are 9 residues in the CDR3. Germline-derived CDR1 and CDR2 are SQVTM and ANQGSEA.

The chain employs TRBV27 and TRBJ1-1; D might be TRBD1 (6 bases). The CDR3 contains 12 residues. Between the trimmed V and J ends, which lost 7 bases and 3 bases, there was a span of 9 bases. Germline V gives CDR1 MNHEY, CDR2 SMNVEV (reference sequence). CDR3 sequence: CASTDSYTEAFF. CDR3 DNA sequence: TGTGCCAGCACGGACAGTTACACTGAAGCTTTCTTT.

This sequence joins TRBV21-1 and TRBJ1-2; whether TRBD1, the table's D call, matches the DNA was not checked. TRBV21-1 constitutes a pseudogene. The CDR3 consists of 15 residues. The CDR3 is CASSKGTGTNYGHTF. CDR3 in DNA: TGTGCCAGCAGCAAAGGGACAGGGACGAACTATGGCCACACCTTC.

The V and J genes are TRBV27 and TRBJ1-1, with D maybe TRBD1 (6 bases). V gave up 2 bases and J gave up 6 bases, with 13 bases separating them. The CDR3 consists of 14 residues. Germline CDR1 and CDR2: MNHEY and SMNVEV (reference sequence). As DNA, the CDR3 is TGTGCCAGCAGTTTACAACTTGGGGGCTCTGAAGCTTTCTTT. Its protein product is CASSLQLGGSEAFF.

The chain joins TRBV6-1 to TRBJ1-5, with 9 bases matching TRBD1. CDR1 and CDR2 (germline): MNHNS, SASEGT. Germline trimming cut 10 bases from V and 3 bases from J; bases unmatched to any gene: 4. The CDR3 extends over 13 amino acids. CDR3 in amino acids: CATGDRVNQPQHF. The CDR3 DNA sequence: TGTGCCACCGGGGACAGGGTCAATCAGCCCCAGCATTTT.

The chain couples TRBV7-2 to TRBJ1-5, with TRBD1 as a possible D gene (5 bases). CDR3 size: 17 residues. V was cut by 1 base and J by 2 bases, with 15 bases left in between. Per germline, CDR1 SGHTA and CDR2 FQGNSA. CDR3 in DNA: TGTGCCAGCAGCTTAGGTGTGGGGGGACGGGGCAATCAGCCCCAGCATTTT. This codes for CASSLGVGGRGNQPQHF.

The chain carries TRBV7-9 and TRBJ2-3; D may be TRBD2 (5 bases). Germline V gene data show CDR1 as SEHNR and CDR2 as FQNEAQ (reference sequence). The CDR3 consists of 14 residues. V was cut by 5 bases and J by 8 bases, with 17 bases left in between. CDR3 region: CASSLSPDLSTQYF. In DNA, the CDR3 is TGTGCCAGCAGCCTTAGTCCGGACTTGAGTACGCAGTATTTT.

As regards this clone: One junction end does not reproduce the germline sequence, and a read error may be involved. V and J are TRBV12-5 and TRBJ1-1, with 7 nucleotides matching TRBD1. The CDR3 runs to 15 residues. The germline V gene has CDR1 LGHNT and CDR2 FRNRAP. Written as DNA, the CDR3 is TGTGCTAGTAGTTTGACAGGGAGTATGAACACTGAAGCTTTCTTT. This sequence encodes CASSLTGSMNTEAFF.

This chain joins TRBV5-1 and TRBJ2-7, with a tentative D call TRBD1 (7 bases). The CDR3 spans 15 residues. V was pared by 4 bases and J by 6 bases, with 20 bases between. Germline-derived CDR1 and CDR2 are SGHRS and YFSETQ. CDR3 sequence reads: CASSEGGTAVSEQYF. The CDR3 bases are TGCGCCAGCAGCGAAGGGGGGACAGCCGTGAGCGAGCAGTACTTC. Together with reference TRBV5-1 and TRBJ2-7, the CDR3 gives the full variable domain: KAGVTQTPRYLIKTRGQQVTLSCSPISGHRSVSWYQQTPGQGLQFLFEYFSETQRNKGNFPGRFSGRQFSNSRSEMNVSTLELGDSALYLCASSEGGTAVSEQYFGPGTRLTVT.

This clone has a handful of counts. The chain carries TRBV2 and TRBJ1-2; perhaps TRBD1 as D (5 bases). The CDR3 consists of 13 residues. Trimming left V 3 bases short and J 3 bases short, with 8 bases between. Germline CDR1 is SNHLY and CDR2 is FYNNEI. Here the CDR3 DNA reads TGTGCCAGCAGTGACAGGGAGGACTATGGCTACACCTTC. This translates into CASSDREDYGYTF.

This clone was recorded a few times. This rearrangement joins TRBV6-1 to TRBJ1-1; TRBD1 matches at 7 bases. With 5 bases clipped from V and 0 bases from J, the junction kept 3 bases outside the gene matches. CDR1 and CDR2 (germline): MNHNS, SASEGT. The CDR3 contains 14 residues. The DNA of the CDR3 is TGTGCCAGCAGTCGGACAGGCATGAACACTGAAGCTTTCTTT. It specifies CASSRTGMNTEAFF.